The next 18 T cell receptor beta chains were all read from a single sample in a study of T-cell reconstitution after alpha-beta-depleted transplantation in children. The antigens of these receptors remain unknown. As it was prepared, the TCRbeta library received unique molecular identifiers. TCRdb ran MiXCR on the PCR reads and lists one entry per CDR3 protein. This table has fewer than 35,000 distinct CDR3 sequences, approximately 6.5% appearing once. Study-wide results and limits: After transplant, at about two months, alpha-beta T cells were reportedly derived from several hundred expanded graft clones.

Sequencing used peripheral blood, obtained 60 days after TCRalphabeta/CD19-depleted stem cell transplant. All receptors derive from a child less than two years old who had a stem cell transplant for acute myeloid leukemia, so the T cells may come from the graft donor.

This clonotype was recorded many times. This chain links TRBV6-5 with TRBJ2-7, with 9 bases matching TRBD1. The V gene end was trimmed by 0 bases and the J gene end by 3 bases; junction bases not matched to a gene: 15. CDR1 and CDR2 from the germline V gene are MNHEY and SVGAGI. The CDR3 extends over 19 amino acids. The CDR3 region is CASSYSTYTGGLHHYEQYF. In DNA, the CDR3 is TGTGCCAGCAGTTACTCGACCTACACAGGGGGCTTACACCACTACGAGCAGTACTTC.

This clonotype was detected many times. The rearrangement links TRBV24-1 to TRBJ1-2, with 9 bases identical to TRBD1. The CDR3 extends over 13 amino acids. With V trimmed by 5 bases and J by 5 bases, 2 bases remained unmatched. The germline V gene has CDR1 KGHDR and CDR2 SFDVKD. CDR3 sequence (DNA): TGTGCCACCAGTGTTGGACAGGGGTATGGCTACACCTTC. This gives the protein CATSVGQGYGYTF.

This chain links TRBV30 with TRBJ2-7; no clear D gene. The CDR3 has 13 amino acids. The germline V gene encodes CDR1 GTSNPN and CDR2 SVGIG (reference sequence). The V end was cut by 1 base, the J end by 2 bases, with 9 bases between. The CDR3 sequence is CAWSALAPYEQYF. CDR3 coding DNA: TGTGCCTGGAGTGCCTTAGCCCCCTACGAGCAGTACTTC.

Here the CDR3 reads CASSTAGLGSNQPQHF. CDR3 coding DNA: TGTGCCAGCAGCACCGCTGGACTGGGGAGCAATCAGCCCCAGCATTTT. The chain uses TRBV5-5 and TRBJ1-5; D unresolved. This CDR3 spans 16 amino acids. CDR1 and CDR2 from the germline V gene are SGHKS and YYEKEE (reference sequence). Trimming shortened V by 4 bases and J by 1 base, and 15 bases separated the two germline ends.

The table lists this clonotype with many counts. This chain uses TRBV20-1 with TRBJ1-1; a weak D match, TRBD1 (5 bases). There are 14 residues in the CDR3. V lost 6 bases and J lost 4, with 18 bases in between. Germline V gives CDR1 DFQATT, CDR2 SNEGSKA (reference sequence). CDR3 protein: CSAGIGVRGTEAFF. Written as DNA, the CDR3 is TGCAGTGCAGGGATTGGGGTGAGGGGCACTGAAGCTTTCTTT.

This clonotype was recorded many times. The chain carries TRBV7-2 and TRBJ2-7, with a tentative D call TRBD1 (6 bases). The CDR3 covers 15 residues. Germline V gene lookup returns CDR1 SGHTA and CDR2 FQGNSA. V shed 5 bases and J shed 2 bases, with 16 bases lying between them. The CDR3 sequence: CASSPTGKVPYEQYF. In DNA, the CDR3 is TGTGCCAGCAGCCCTACAGGGAAAGTGCCCTACGAGCAGTACTTC.

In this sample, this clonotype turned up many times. In nucleotides, the CDR3 is TGTGCCAGCAGCGAGGGACAGTACCCTTACAATGAGCAGTTCTTC. It encodes CASSEGQYPYNEQFF. This rearrangement joins TRBV7-9 to TRBJ2-1; 7 bases agree with TRBD1. This CDR3 has 15 amino acids. Trimming removed 5 bases from V and 4 bases from J; junction bases left unmatched: 8. Germline lookup yields CDR1 SEHNR and CDR2 FQNEAQ (reference sequence).

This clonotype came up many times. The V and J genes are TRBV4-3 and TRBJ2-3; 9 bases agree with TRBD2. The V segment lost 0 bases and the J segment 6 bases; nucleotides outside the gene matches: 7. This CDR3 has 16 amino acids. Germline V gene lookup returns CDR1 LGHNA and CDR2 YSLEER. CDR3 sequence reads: CASSQDVAGAGDTQYF. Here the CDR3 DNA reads TGCGCCAGCAGCCAAGACGTAGCGGGGGCCGGGGATACGCAGTATTTT.

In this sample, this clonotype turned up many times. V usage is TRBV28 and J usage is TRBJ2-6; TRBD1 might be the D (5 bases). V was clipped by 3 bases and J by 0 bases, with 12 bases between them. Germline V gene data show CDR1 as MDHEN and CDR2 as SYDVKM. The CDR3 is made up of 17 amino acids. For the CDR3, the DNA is TGTGCCAGCAGTTTTAGGGGTGCCCTCTCTGGGGCCAACGTCCTGACTTTC. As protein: CASSFRGALSGANVLTF. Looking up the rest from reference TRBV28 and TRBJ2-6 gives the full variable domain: DVKVTQSSRYLVKRTGEKVFLECVQDMDHENMFWYRQDPGLGLRLIYFSYDVKMKEKGDIPEGYSVSREKKERFSLILESASTNQTSMYLCASSFRGALSGANVLTFGAGSRLTVL.

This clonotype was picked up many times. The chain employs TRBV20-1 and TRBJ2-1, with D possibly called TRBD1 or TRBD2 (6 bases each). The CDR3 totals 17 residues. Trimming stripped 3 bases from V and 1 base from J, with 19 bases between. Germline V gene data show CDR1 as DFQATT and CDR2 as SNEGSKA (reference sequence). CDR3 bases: TGCAGTGCTAGGGGGAAACCGCAGGGGAGGTCCTACAATGAGCAGTTCTTC. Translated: CSARGKPQGRSYNEQFF.

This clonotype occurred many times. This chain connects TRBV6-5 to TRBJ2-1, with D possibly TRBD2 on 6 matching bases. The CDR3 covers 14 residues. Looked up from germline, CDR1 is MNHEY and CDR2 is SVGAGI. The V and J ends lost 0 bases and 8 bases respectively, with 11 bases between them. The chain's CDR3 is CASSYSVRGYEQFF. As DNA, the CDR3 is TGTGCCAGCAGTTACTCGGTTCGGGGGTATGAGCAGTTCTTC.

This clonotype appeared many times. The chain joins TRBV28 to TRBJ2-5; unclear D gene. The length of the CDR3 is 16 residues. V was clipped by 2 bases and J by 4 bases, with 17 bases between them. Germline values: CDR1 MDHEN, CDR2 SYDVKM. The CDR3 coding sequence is TGTGCCAGCAGTTTACAGGACGAGGAACCCCTAGAGACCCAGTACTTC. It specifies CASSLQDEEPLETQYF.

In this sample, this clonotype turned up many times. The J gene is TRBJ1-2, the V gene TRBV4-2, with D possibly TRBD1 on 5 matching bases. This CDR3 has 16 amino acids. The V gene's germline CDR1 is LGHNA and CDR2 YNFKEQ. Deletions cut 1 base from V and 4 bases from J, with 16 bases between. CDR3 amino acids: CASSQGGTGIPYGYTF. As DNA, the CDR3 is TGTGCCAGCAGCCAAGGGGGCACGGGGATTCCCTATGGCTACACCTTC.

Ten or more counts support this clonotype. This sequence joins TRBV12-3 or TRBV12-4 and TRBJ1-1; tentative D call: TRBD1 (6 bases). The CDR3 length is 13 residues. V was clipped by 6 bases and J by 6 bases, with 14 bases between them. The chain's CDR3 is CASSRKGGAEAFF. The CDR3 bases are TGTGCCAGCAGCCGCAAGGGGGGGGCTGAAGCTTTCTTT.

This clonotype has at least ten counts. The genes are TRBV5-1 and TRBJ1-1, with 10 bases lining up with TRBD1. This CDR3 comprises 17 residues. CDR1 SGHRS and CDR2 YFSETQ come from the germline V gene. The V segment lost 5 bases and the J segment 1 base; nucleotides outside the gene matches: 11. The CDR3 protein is CASRFSKGQGENTEAFF. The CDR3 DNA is TGCGCCAGCAGATTTTCGAAAGGACAGGGGGAGAACACTGAAGCTTTCTTT.

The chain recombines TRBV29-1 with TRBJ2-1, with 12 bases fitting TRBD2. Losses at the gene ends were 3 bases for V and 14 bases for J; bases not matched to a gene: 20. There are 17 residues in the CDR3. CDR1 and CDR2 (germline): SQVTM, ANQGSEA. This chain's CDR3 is CSVETGSRLAGAGGEFF. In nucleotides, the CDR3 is TGCAGCGTTGAGACAGGATCGAGACTAGCGGGAGCGGGGGGGGAGTTCTTC.

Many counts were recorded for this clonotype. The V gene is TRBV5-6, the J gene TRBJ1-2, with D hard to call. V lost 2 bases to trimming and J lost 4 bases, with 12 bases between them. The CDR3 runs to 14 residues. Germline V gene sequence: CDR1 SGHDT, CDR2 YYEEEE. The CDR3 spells CASSFYGVSYGYTF. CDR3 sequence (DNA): TGTGCCAGCAGCTTCTACGGTGTTTCCTATGGCTACACCTTC.

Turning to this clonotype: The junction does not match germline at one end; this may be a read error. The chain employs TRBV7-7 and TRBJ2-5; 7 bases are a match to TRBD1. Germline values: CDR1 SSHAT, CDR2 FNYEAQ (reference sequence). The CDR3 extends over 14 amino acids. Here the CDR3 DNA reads TGTGCTAGCAGCCGACAGGGATTAGCAGAGACCCAGTACTTC. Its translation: CASSRQGLAETQYF. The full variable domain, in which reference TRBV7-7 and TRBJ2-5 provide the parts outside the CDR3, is GAGVSQSPRYKVTKRGQDVTLRCDPISSHATLYWYQQALGQGPEFLTYFNYEAQPDKSGLPSDRFSAERPEGSISTLTIQRTEQRDSAMYRCASSRQGLAETQYFGPGTRLLVL.